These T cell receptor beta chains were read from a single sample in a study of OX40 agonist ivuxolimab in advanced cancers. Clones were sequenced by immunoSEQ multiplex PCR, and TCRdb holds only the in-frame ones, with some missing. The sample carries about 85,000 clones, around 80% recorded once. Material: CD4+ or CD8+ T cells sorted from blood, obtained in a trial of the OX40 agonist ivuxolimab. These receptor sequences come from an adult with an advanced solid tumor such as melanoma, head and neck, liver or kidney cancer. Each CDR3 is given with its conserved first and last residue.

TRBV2 CASSEGEKLFF
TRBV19 CASSIFLSGGALGDTQYF
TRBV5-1 CASSLALSGRPITDTQYF
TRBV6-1 CASSVWVSYNEQFF
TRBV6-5 CASSSGTDISPLHF
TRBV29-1 CSVLENTEAFF
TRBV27 CASSPPTSLFSYEQYF
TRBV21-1 CASSIPKTSGSTDTQYF
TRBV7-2 CASSLWGRLAGMSYNEQFF
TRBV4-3 CASSQESGRAKNIQYF
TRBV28 CASSSQGFLATNEKLFF
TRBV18 CASSPPSSNQPQHF
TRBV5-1 CASSSGQGNTEAFF
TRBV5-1 CASSFSGAGMETQYF
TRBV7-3 CASSLNRAADGYTF
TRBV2 CASSDTTTASPLHF
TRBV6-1 CALGGGPEPQHF
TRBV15 CATSSGFGGGDNEQFF
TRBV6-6 CAITRDRSEKLFF
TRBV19 CASSVGLAGAGELFF
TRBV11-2 CASSFGPAGYTF
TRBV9 CASSARSGSSYNEQFF
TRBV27 CASSPRGGGRAVWWNTQYF
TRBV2 CASSGQGYNTGELFF
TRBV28 CASSNEGVPYF
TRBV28 CASSLPSDYGYTF
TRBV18 CASSPGTEFYSNQPQHF